This TCR beta chain is from a study of blood T cell repertoires in COVID-19. Sequencing was performed with immunoSEQ multiplex PCR; in TCRdb, only in-frame clones are kept and a portion is missing. Seen here are about 210,000 clones, 85% to 90% observed once, and the top ten hold approximately 3%. This clone was picked up a small number of times. The ends lost 9 bases at V and 2 bases at J; junction bases unmatched: 4. The CDR3 is made up of 13 amino acids. In germline, CDR1 is LNHDA, CDR2 SQIVND (reference sequence). The receptor was isolated from a man aged 55 to 70 with acute or convalescent COVID-19. Sequenced sample: peripheral blood. V gene TRBV19 combines with J gene TRBJ1-5; 7 nucleotides align to TRBD1. The CDR3 loop reads CASTDRGNQPQHF. The DNA of the CDR3 is TGTGCCAGCACCGACAGGGGCAATCAGCCCCAGCATTTT.